This entry lists 29 T cell receptor beta chains sequenced from one sample in a study of response to subunit inactivated influenza vaccine. MiXCR, applied by TCRdb to the RT-PCR reads, yields one record per CDR3 protein. The data hold roughly 620,000 distinct CDR3 sequences, with about 10% observed a single time. These sequences were also reported in another study, on T cells expressing NK-cell markers. Per that paper: Researchers built TCR beta cDNA using 5'RACE template switching with UMIs.

The source material was PBMCs from blood, sampled on the day of vaccination. The source is a man between 45 and 60 years old who received an inactivated influenza vaccine.

At least ten counts were recorded for this clonotype. The chain combines TRBV4-3 with TRBJ2-3; TRBD2 aligns across 10 bases. Germline V gene data show CDR1 as LGHNA and CDR2 as YSLEER. V lost 4 bases to trimming and J lost 1 base; unmatched junction nucleotides: 5. The CDR3 totals 16 residues. This CDR3 reads CASSLDLAGGTDTQYF. The CDR3 DNA reads as TGCGCCAGCAGCCTTGATCTAGCGGGGGGCACAGATACGCAGTATTTT.

This chain joins TRBV5-1 and TRBJ2-3; maybe TRBD1 (6 bases). Looked up from germline, CDR1 is SGHRS and CDR2 is YFSETQ. The V and J ends lost 4 bases and 2 bases respectively, with 11 bases between them. There are 14 residues in the CDR3. Written as DNA, the CDR3 is TGCGCCAGCAGCGCTGGACAGAACACAGATACGCAGTATTTT. It yields the protein CASSAGQNTDTQYF.

This clonotype was recorded many times. The V and J genes are TRBV6-2 or TRBV6-3 and TRBJ2-2; D remains unclear. The CDR3 consists of 14 residues. From germline, CDR1 is MNHEY and CDR2 SVGEGT. Trimming cost V 5 bases and J 2 bases, with 9 bases left between them. The CDR3 coding sequence is TGTGCCAGCAGTAAAATGCTAAACACCGGGGAGCTGTTTTTT. It translates to CASSKMLNTGELFF.

This clonotype turned up a few times. The gene calls are TRBV2 and TRBJ2-5, with 9 positions matching TRBD2. V was clipped by 2 bases and J by 5 bases; unmatched bases: 6. Germline V lookup: CDR1 SNHLY, CDR2 FYNNEI. The CDR3 has 15 residues. DNA of the CDR3: TGTGCCAGCAGTGAATCTAGCGGGGAGTGGGAGACCCAGTACTTC. Translation gives CASSESSGEWETQYF.

This clonotype was found a few times. The chain carries TRBV11-2 and TRBJ2-1; D may correspond to TRBD1 or TRBD2 (5 bases each). Germline V CDR1 and CDR2: SGHAT, FQNNGV. The V end lost 4 bases, the J end lost 3 bases, and 16 bases lay between the germline ends. The CDR3 totals 16 residues. CDR3 in amino acids: CASSSEGSYFYNEQFF. CDR3 nucleotides: TGTGCCAGCAGCTCCGAGGGGTCTTACTTCTACAATGAGCAGTTCTTC.

This clonotype came up a few times. J is TRBJ1-2 and V is TRBV6-2 or TRBV6-3, with D hard to call. V lost 2 bases, J lost 1 base, and 14 bases lay in between. Per germline, CDR1 MNHEY and CDR2 SVGEGT. The CDR3 contains 16 residues. The CDR3 protein is CASSYNSARLNYGYTF. The CDR3 DNA reads TGTGCCAGCAGTTACAACAGTGCCCGGCTTAACTATGGCTACACCTTC.

This clonotype was seen a single time. The V gene is TRBV2, the J gene TRBJ2-3; 7 bases fit TRBD2. CDR3 length: 14 amino acids. V lost 6 bases and J lost 2; bases outside the gene matches: 5. CDR1 and CDR2 from the germline V gene are SNHLY and FYNNEI. In DNA form, the CDR3 reads TGTGCCAGCAGGGGACTACAAGACACAGATACGCAGTATTTT. Its translation is CASRGLQDTDTQYF.

The genes are TRBV20-1 and TRBJ2-5; 7 nucleotides match TRBD2. CDR3 length: 14 amino acids. Germline CDR1 DFQATT, CDR2 SNEGSKA (reference sequence). After removal of 5 bases from V and 2 bases from J, the junction contained 8 bases not matched to a gene. This chain's CDR3 is CSAGRAGTQETQYF. The CDR3 DNA follows: TGCAGTGCTGGACGAGCGGGAACACAAGAGACCCAGTACTTC.

The chain is built from TRBV20-1 and TRBJ2-1, with 7 bases fitting TRBD2. After removal of 0 bases from V and 6 bases from J, the junction contained 20 bases not matched to a gene. Looked up from germline, CDR1 is DFQATT and CDR2 is SNEGSKA (reference sequence). The CDR3 is made up of 19 amino acids. Here the CDR3 reads CSARDNVYREAHKGNEQFF. Written as DNA, the CDR3 is TGCAGTGCTAGAGATAACGTGTATCGGGAGGCTCATAAGGGCAATGAGCAGTTCTTC.

This clonotype showed up just a few times. The chain has TRBV19 and TRBJ1-5; the match to TRBD1 covers 12 bases. The junction had 3 bases not matched to a gene; V was cut back by 4 bases and J by 5 bases. This CDR3 has 15 amino acids. Germline values: CDR1 LNHDA, CDR2 SQIVND (reference sequence). CDR3 in DNA: TGTGCCAGTAGTACCGGGACAGGGGGCCATCAGCCCCAGCATTTT. It encodes CASSTGTGGHQPQHF.

This clonotype was seen repeatedly, ten times or more. The gene calls are TRBV10-3 and TRBJ2-2; possible D gene TRBD2, 6 bases. V shed 3 bases and J shed 6 bases, with 11 bases lying between them. Germline V gene lookup returns CDR1 ENHRY and CDR2 SYGVKD. The CDR3 is 14 amino acids. CDR3 protein: CAISENGRAGELFF. CDR3 nucleotides: TGTGCCATCAGTGAAAACGGGAGAGCCGGGGAGCTGTTTTTT.

This clonotype was counted between two and nine times. The V and J genes are TRBV7-2 and TRBJ2-1; unclear D gene. This CDR3 comprises 13 residues. Germline V gene lookup returns CDR1 SGHTA and CDR2 FQGNSA. V was trimmed by 5 bases and J by 5 bases, leaving 10 bases between them. Here the CDR3 reads CASSPTWDNEQFF. The CDR3 bases are TGTGCCAGCAGCCCCACCTGGGACAATGAGCAGTTCTTC.

The V and J genes are TRBV5-1 and TRBJ2-5, with a tentative D call TRBD2 (6 bases). Germline assignment: CDR1 SGHRS and CDR2 YFSETQ. CDR3 length: 14 residues. Trimming pared 4 bases from V and 2 bases from J, leaving 12 bases between. DNA for the CDR3: TGCGCCAGCAGCCACCCGACTAGTCAAGAGACCCAGTACTTC. Translation: CASSHPTSQETQYF.

Many counts were recorded for this clonotype. The chain is built from TRBV11-2 and TRBJ2-3; TRBD1 aligns across 9 bases. V shed 5 bases and J 4 bases; nucleotides not matched to a gene: 16. This CDR3 is 18 amino acids long. CDR1 and CDR2 (germline): SGHAT, FQNNGV. CDR3 sequence reads: CASSPAPYRGRGPDTQYF. CDR3 DNA: TGTGCCAGCAGCCCGGCCCCATACAGGGGGCGGGGGCCAGATACGCAGTATTTT.

The chain joins TRBV28 to TRBJ2-7; D possibly corresponds to TRBD2 (5 bases). The germline V gene encodes CDR1 MDHEN and CDR2 SYDVKM. CDR3 size: 13 residues. V lost 3 bases and J 5 bases, leaving 11 bases between the germline ends. The CDR3 is CASSFRGYHEQYF. CDR3 nucleotide sequence: TGTGCCAGCAGTTTCCGAGGGTACCACGAGCAGTACTTC.

This clonotype was picked up many times. The chain recombines TRBV6-5 with TRBJ2-1; TRBD2 might be the D (5 bases). The CDR3 contains 14 residues. Trimming shortened V by 2 bases and J by 3 bases, and 8 bases separated the two germline ends. Germline V gene sequence: CDR1 MNHEY, CDR2 SVGAGI. The CDR3 loop reads CASSYDGDYNEQFF. CDR3 bases: TGTGCCAGCAGTTACGACGGGGACTACAATGAGCAGTTCTTC.

The table lists this clonotype with a few counts. V gene TRBV9 combines with J gene TRBJ2-7, with 8 bases fitting TRBD2. Trimming removed 2 bases from V and 0 bases from J; junction bases left unmatched: 4. This CDR3 has 15 residues. Germline loops: CDR1 SGDLS, CDR2 YYNGEE. The chain's CDR3 is CASSVGLVSSYEQYF. In nucleotides, the CDR3 is TGTGCCAGCAGCGTGGGACTAGTAAGCTCCTACGAGCAGTACTTC.

This clonotype was found many times. J is TRBJ1-1 and V is TRBV6-2 or TRBV6-3; no firm D call. Germline assignment: CDR1 MNHEY and CDR2 SVGEGT. V lost 7 bases to trimming and J lost 4 bases, with 19 bases between them. This CDR3 comprises 15 residues. The CDR3, as DNA: TGTGCCAGCACCAAGCTCTACGGAGGGAGCACTGAAGCTTTCTTT. As protein: CASTKLYGGSTEAFF.

A single count supports this clonotype. This rearrangement joins TRBV4-3 to TRBJ2-1; D remains unclear. Germline loops: CDR1 LGHNA, CDR2 YSLEER. The CDR3 sequence is 15 residues long. Trimming took off 1 base at V and 8 bases at J, with 15 bases between the two ends. Here the CDR3 reads CASSQALGSDDEQFF. As DNA, the CDR3 is TGCGCCAGCAGCCAAGCCCTGGGCTCGGACGATGAGCAGTTCTTC.

The rearrangement links TRBV5-1 to TRBJ2-1; 11 bases are a match to TRBD2. V lost 5 bases to trimming and J lost 4 bases; unmatched junction nucleotides: 8. The CDR3 contains 16 residues. Germline V lookup: CDR1 SGHRS, CDR2 YFSETQ. The CDR3 reads CASRAPSGGLYNEQFF. CDR3 coding DNA: TGCGCCAGCAGGGCCCCTAGCGGGGGGCTTTACAATGAGCAGTTCTTC.

The chain links TRBV6-2 or TRBV6-3 to TRBJ2-5; tentative D call: TRBD1 (5 bases). The CDR3 has 12 residues. The V end lost 9 bases, the J end lost 2 bases, and 10 bases lay between the germline ends. Germline CDR1 is MNHEY and CDR2 is SVGEGT. The CDR3 DNA sequence: TGTGCCAGTGGACAAAAACAAGAGACCCAGTACTTC. This encodes CASGQKQETQYF.

This sequence joins TRBV12-3 or TRBV12-4 and TRBJ2-1, with no clear D. This CDR3 is built from 15 residues. The V end was cut by 9 bases, the J end by 0 bases, with 15 bases between. CDR3 in DNA: TGTGCCAGTAAGGTCACGTCGAGCTCCTACAATGAGCAGTTCTTC. Translation: CASKVTSSSYNEQFF.

This clonotype occurred a few times. Sequence at one end of the junction differs from germline and may be a read error. The chain has TRBV7-2 and TRBJ2-1; 9 bases agree with TRBD1. The length of the CDR3 is 11 residues. The V gene's germline CDR1 is SGHTA and CDR2 FQGNSA. CDR3 loop: CASGQGWVSNF. CDR3 bases: TGTGCCAGCGGACAGGGGTGGGTCAGTAACTTC.

The chain uses TRBV6-2 or TRBV6-3 and TRBJ2-1, with D unclear. V was trimmed by 8 bases and J by 0 bases, leaving 11 bases between them. CDR1 MNHEY and CDR2 SVGEGT come from the germline V gene. This CDR3 is 14 amino acids long. CDR3 protein: CASQDLGSYNEQFF. CDR3 coding DNA: TGTGCCAGCCAGGACCTAGGCTCCTACAATGAGCAGTTCTTC.

The sample holds a few counts of this clonotype. The chain carries TRBV7-2 and TRBJ2-5; D uncertain. The CDR3 loop spans 14 amino acids. CDR1 is SGHTA, CDR2 FQGNSA, per germline. V lost 1 base and J lost 5, with 11 bases in between. The chain's CDR3 is CASSLGPPRETQYF. CDR3 coding DNA: TGTGCCAGCAGCTTAGGGCCACCCCGGGAGACCCAGTACTTC.

This clonotype was detected a few times. CDR3 in amino acids: CASSADSHTDTQYF. The CDR3 DNA reads as TGTGCCAGCAGTGCCGACTCTCACACAGATACGCAGTATTTT. V and J are TRBV6-4 and TRBJ2-3; D unresolved. CDR1 is MRHNA, CDR2 SNTAGT, per germline. This CDR3 has 14 residues. Trimming cost V 4 bases and J 2 bases, with 10 bases left between them.

The chain joins TRBV29-1 to TRBJ1-1; D perhaps matches TRBD1 (5 bases). The CDR3 sequence is 15 residues long. The germline V gene encodes CDR1 SQVTM and CDR2 ANQGSEA. Trimming left V 0 bases short and J 6 bases short, with 17 bases between. For the CDR3, the DNA is TGCAGCGTTGAAGATCTCGGGCAGGGTGGATCTGAAGCTTTCTTT. Its translation: CSVEDLGQGGSEAFF.

This clonotype has more than one count but fewer than ten. This chain uses TRBV12-3 or TRBV12-4 with TRBJ2-1; TRBD2 might be the D (6 bases). Trimming removed 3 bases at V and 0 bases at J, with 9 bases between. This CDR3 has 15 residues. The CDR3 sequence: CASSFGGISYNEQFF. CDR3 nucleotide sequence: TGTGCCAGCAGTTTTGGAGGGATCTCCTACAATGAGCAGTTCTTC.

The V gene is TRBV20-1, the J gene TRBJ2-7; 7 nucleotides line up with TRBD2. V lost 6 bases to trimming and J lost 0 bases; unmatched junction nucleotides: 8. The CDR3 contains 14 residues. Germline CDR1 is DFQATT and CDR2 is SNEGSKA (reference sequence). CDR3 amino acids: CSAQSGIGSYEQYF. CDR3 nucleotide sequence: TGCAGTGCGCAGAGCGGGATAGGCTCCTACGAGCAGTACTTC.